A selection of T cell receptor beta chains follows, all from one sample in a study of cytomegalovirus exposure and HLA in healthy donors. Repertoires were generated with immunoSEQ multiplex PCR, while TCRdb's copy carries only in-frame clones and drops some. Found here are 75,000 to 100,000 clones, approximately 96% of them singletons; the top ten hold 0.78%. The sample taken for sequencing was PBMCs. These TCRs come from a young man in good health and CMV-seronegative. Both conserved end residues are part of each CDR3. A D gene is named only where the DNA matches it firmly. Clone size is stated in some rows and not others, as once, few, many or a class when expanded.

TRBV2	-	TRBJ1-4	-	CALKEQATEKLFF	TGTGCTCTCAAGGAACAGGCGACTGAAAAACTGTTTTTT
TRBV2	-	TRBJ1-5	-	CASSPDSGLPPQHF	TGTGCCAGCAGCCCAGACTCCGGCTTGCCGCCCCAGCATTTT
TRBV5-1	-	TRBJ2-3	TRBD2	CASSSRGLAGGFAGTDTQYF	TGCGCCAGCAGCTCCAGGGGACTAGCGGGAGGTTTTGCGGGCACAGATACGCAGTATTTT
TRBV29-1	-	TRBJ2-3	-	CSVAASLWDTQYF	TGCAGCGTCGCGGCTTCCTTGTGGGATACGCAGTATTTT
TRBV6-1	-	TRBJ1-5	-	CASSELGLLHQPQHF	TGTGCCAGCAGTGAATTGGGGCTTCTCCATCAGCCCCAGCATTTT
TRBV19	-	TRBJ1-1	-	CASSIGGGMNTEAFF	TGTGCCAGTAGTATTGGTGGGGGCATGAACACTGAAGCTTTCTTT
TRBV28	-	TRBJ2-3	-	CASSTVQLLTDTQYF	TGTGCCAGCAGCACGGTACAGCTCCTCACAGATACGCAGTATTTT
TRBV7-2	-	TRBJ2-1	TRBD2	CASSPGLAGNRAYNEQFF	TGTGCCAGCAGTCCGGGACTAGCGGGGAACCGAGCTTACAATGAGCAGTTCTTC
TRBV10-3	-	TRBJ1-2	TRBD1	CAIMDNRGSDGYTF	TGTGCCATCATGGATAACAGGGGAAGCGATGGCTACACCTTC
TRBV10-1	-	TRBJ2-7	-	CASRSGLIGHEQYF	TGCGCCAGCAGATCAGGGCTCATAGGCCACGAGCAGTACTTC
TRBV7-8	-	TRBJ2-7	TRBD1	CASSLLHRGTGDGAYEQYF	TGTGCCAGCAGCTTATTACATCGAGGGACAGGGGACGGAGCCTACGAGCAGTACTTC
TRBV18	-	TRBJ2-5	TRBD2	CASSRGTSSQETQYF	TGTGCCAGCTCGCGGGGGACTAGCAGCCAAGAGACCCAGTACTTC
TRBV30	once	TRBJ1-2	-	CAWSIRGRGYTF	TGTGCCTGGAGTATACGGGGTCGTGGCTACACCTTC
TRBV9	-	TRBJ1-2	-	CASSKGTSDFYGYTF	TGTGCCAGCAGCAAAGGGACATCTGATTTCTATGGCTACACCTTC
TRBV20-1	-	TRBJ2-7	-	CSATEGGEQYF	TGCAGTGCTACGGAGGGCGGGGAGCAGTACTTC
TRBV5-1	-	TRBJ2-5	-	CASSGAGETQYF	TGCGCCAGCAGCGGGGCCGGAGAGACCCAGTACTTC
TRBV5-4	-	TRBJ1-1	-	CASSLDPGNTEAFF	TGTGCCAGCAGCTTGGATCCGGGTAACACTGAAGCTTTCTTT
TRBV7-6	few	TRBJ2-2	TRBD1	CASSFYRDRDGVPRGGELFF	TGTGCCAGCAGCTTCTACCGGGACAGGGACGGGGTTCCGAGGGGCGGGGAGCTGTTTTTT
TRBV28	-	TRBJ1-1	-	CASSFVPTRAEAFF	TGTGCCAGCAGTTTTGTCCCGACTAGGGCTGAAGCTTTCTTT
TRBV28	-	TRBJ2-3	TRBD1	CASREPGQGTDTQYF	TGTGCCAGCAGAGAACCGGGACAGGGTACAGATACGCAGTATTTT
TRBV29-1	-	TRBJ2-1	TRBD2	CSVEPQALAGGPNEQFF	TGCAGCGTTGAACCCCAGGCGCTAGCGGGAGGGCCCAATGAGCAGTTCTTC
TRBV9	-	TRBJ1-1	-	CASSPQGRADGGAFF	TGTGCCAGCAGCCCCCAAGGCAGGGCGGATGGGGGGGCTTTCTTT
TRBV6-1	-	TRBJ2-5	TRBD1	CASSEGQGLQETQYF	TGTGCCAGCAGTGAAGGACAGGGCCTCCAAGAGACCCAGTACTTC
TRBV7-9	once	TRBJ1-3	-	CASTLPPVNTIYF	TGTGCCAGCACCCTACCTCCGGTAAACACCATATATTTT
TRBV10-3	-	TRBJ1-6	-	CAISEQINSPLHF	TGTGCCATCAGCGAACAGATAAATTCACCCCTCCACTTT
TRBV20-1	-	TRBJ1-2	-	CSARQGSGYTF	TGCAGTGCTAGACAGGGAAGTGGCTACACCTTC
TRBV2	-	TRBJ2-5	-	CASSEDQGRETQYF	TGTGCCAGCAGTGAAGATCAGGGTAGAGAGACCCAGTACTTC
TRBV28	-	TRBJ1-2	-	CASSSGANYGYTF	TGTGCCAGCAGTTCCGGGGCTAACTATGGCTACACCTTC
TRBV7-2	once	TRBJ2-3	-	CASSPLAADTQYF	TGTGCCAGCAGCCCGTTGGCGGCAGATACGCAGTATTTT
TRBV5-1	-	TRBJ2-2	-	CASSFRELVAGELFF	TGCGCCAGCAGCTTCCGGGAACTCGTGGCCGGGGAGCTGTTTTTT
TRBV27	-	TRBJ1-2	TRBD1	CASRGTGVSNYGYTF	TGTGCCAGCAGAGGGACAGGGGTTTCTAACTATGGCTACACCTTC
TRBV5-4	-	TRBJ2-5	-	CASSGPLQETQYF	TGTGCCAGCAGCGGTCCCCTACAAGAGACCCAGTACTTC
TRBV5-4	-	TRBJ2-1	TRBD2	CASWGLADYNEQFF	TGTGCCAGCTGGGGACTAGCGGACTACAATGAGCAGTTCTTC
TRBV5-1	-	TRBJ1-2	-	CASSFGQGDGYTF	TGCGCCAGCAGCTTTGGGCAGGGTGATGGCTACACCTTC
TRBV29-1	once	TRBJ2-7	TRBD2	CSVSSGISYEQYF	TGCAGCGTTTCTAGCGGAATCTCCTACGAGCAGTACTTC
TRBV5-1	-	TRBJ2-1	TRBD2	CASSLVGGGDPQFF	TGCGCCAGCAGCTTGGTAGGTGGGGGGGATCCACAGTTCTTC
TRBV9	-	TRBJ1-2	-	CASSAGNVGYGYTF	TGTGCCAGCAGCGCAGGGAATGTGGGTTATGGCTACACCTTC
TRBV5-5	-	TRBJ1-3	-	CASSLGSSGNTIYF	TGTGCCAGCAGCTTGGGCAGCTCTGGAAACACCATATATTTT
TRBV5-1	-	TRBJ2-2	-	CASSLDGDTGELFF	TGCGCCAGCAGCTTGGACGGGGACACCGGGGAGCTGTTTTTT
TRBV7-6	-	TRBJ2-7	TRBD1	CASSLALDRGQYF	TGTGCCAGCAGCTTAGCACTGGACAGGGGGCAGTACTTC
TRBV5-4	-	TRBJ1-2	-	CASSLRDRRLGYTF	TGTGCCAGCAGCTTGCGTGACAGGAGGCTTGGCTACACCTTC
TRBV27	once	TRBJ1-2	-	CASSPHRAYGYTF	TGTGCCAGCAGTCCCCACAGGGCCTATGGCTACACCTTC
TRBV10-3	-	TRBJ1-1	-	CAISDGRGLDEAFF	TGTGCCATCAGTGATGGCAGGGGACTAGATGAAGCTTTCTTT
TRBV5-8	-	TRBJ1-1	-	CASSFGHNTEAFF	TGTGCCAGCAGCTTCGGTCACAACACTGAAGCTTTCTTT
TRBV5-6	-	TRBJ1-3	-	CASSRRGARGNTIYF	TGTGCCAGCAGCCGACGCGGGGCGAGGGGAAACACCATATATTTT
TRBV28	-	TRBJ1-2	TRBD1	CASSPTRDSSLYGYTF	TGTGCCAGCAGTCCAACCCGGGACAGCTCCCTCTATGGCTACACCTTC
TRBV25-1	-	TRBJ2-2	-	CASSIFGRELFF	TGTGCCAGCAGTATTTTTGGCCGGGAGCTGTTTTTT
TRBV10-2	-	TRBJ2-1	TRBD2	CASSETSGYNEQFF	TGCGCCAGCAGTGAGACTAGCGGTTACAATGAGCAGTTCTTC
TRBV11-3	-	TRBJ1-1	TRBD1	CASSLGWGQVNTEAFF	TGTGCCAGCAGCTTAGGGTGGGGACAGGTGAACACTGAAGCTTTCTTT
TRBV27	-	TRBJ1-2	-	CASSLFPDYGYTF	TGTGCCAGCAGTTTATTCCCTGACTATGGCTACACCTTC
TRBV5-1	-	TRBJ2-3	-	CASSFRMDTQYF	TGCGCCAGCAGCTTTAGAATGGATACGCAGTATTTT
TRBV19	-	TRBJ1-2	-	CASSIRGAGDGYTF	TGTGCCAGTAGTATTAGGGGCGCAGGGGATGGCTACACCTTC
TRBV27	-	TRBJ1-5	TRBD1	CASVGQVNQPQHF	TGTGCCAGCGTTGGACAGGTTAATCAGCCCCAGCATTTT
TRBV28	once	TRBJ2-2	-	CASRVAPGASGELFF	TGTGCCAGCAGAGTCGCCCCAGGGGCTTCCGGGGAGCTGTTTTTT
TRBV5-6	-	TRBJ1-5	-	CASSFQGYSNQPQHF	TGTGCCAGCAGCTTTCAGGGGTATAGCAATCAGCCCCAGCATTTT
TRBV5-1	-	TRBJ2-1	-	CASSLAGGGKVNEQFF	TGCGCCAGCAGCTTGGCGGGAGGGGGCAAAGTCAATGAGCAGTTCTTC
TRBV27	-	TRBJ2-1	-	CASRGSTYNEQFF	TGTGCCAGCAGGGGGAGTACCTACAATGAGCAGTTCTTC
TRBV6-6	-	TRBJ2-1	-	CASSYRTSIAGNEQFF	TGTGCCAGCAGTTACCGAACGTCTATCGCCGGCAATGAGCAGTTCTTC